Described below is a single T cell receptor (beta chain) sequence and its context. This sample stems from a study of breast tumors, draining lymph nodes, adjacent tissues. One entry per CDR3 protein, called by TCRdb with MiXCR from the multiplex PCR reads. The data hold approximately 31,000 distinct CDR3 sequences, with approximately 57% observed a single time. V was pared by 4 bases and J by 5 bases, with 11 bases between. The CDR3 length is 13 residues. V usage is TRBV12-3 or TRBV12-4 and J usage is TRBJ2-5; possibly TRBD2 for D (6 bases). The sequence was collected from a female donor with breast cancer. Some clones in this sample may be carry-over from other donors' samples. The material sequenced was breast tumor tissue. The CDR3 protein is CASSYPEGETQYF. The CDR3 bases are TGTGCCAGCAGTTACCCGGAGGGGGAGACCCAGTACTTC.